The entry below gives a single TCR beta chain sequence along with its context. Its specificity is not known. The data were obtained in a study of cytomegalovirus exposure and HLA in healthy donors. Study-level background: Roughly 180 million T cells yielded approximately 110 million unique TCR beta sequences in earlier analysis.

The study, taken as a whole, reports: At a 0.05 false discovery rate, a later analysis found some 18,000 TCR beta sequences to be associated with HLA alleles.

The PCR had 60 Vbeta and 13 Jbeta primers. Profiling relied on immunoSEQ multiplex PCR, and the TCRdb table lists in-frame clones only, not all of them. The table shows about 190,000 clones, with more than 75% occurring only once. The junction had 11 bases not matched to a gene; V was cut back by 5 bases and J by 1 base. The CDR3 consists of 16 residues. CDR1 and CDR2 (germline): SGHVS, FQNEAQ. The source material was PBMCs. The TCR sequence derives from a woman between 18 and 29 years old in good health and CMV-seronegative. The rearrangement joins TRBV7-8 to TRBJ2-7; TRBD1 matches at 7 bases. The CDR3 DNA reads TGTGCCAGCAGCCCCCGACAGGGAAGAGGGTCCTACGAGCAGTACTTC. This translates into CASSPRQGRGSYEQYF.